This T cell receptor beta chain was captured by sequencing in a study of T cells after yellow fever vaccination. Study-wide results and caveats: Peaking on day 5 versus 15, the secondary response was faster but weaker.

Per germline, CDR1 SNHLY and CDR2 FYNNEI. CDR3 size: 14 residues. The V segment lost 6 bases and the J segment 2 bases; nucleotides outside the gene matches: 3. The study made its TCR cDNA through 5'RACE template switching. That step introduced a universal primer site along with UMIs. Using its own MiXCR run on the 5' RACE reads, TCRdb lists one record per CDR3 protein. This sample has around 500,000 distinct CDR3 sequences, with about a fifth found just once. This clonotype was detected a few times. What it binds is not known. This chain links TRBV2 with TRBJ2-5; 10 positions match TRBD2. The specimen comprised PBMCs, sampled about 20 days after the first yellow fever vaccination. This clonotype was obtained from a young man who received the YFV17D yellow fever vaccine. The CDR3 spells CASRSTSGQETQYF. DNA of the CDR3: TGTGCCAGCAGATCGACTAGCGGGCAAGAGACCCAGTACTTC.